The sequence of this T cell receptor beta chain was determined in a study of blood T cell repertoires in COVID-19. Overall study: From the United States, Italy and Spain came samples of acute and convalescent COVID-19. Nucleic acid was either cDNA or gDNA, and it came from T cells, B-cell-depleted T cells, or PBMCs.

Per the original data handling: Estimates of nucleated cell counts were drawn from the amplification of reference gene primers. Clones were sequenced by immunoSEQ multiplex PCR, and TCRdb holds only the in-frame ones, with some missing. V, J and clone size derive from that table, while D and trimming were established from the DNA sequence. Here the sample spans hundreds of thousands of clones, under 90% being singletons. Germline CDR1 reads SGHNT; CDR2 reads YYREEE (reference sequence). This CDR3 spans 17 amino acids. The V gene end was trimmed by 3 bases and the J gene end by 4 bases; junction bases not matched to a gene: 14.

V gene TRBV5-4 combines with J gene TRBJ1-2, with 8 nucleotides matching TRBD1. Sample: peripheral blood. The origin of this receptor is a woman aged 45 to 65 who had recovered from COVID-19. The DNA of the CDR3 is TGTGCCAGCAGCTGGGGAAGCAACAGGGGGGTGGCCTATGGCTACACCTTC. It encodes CASSWGSNRGVAYGYTF.